This T cell receptor beta chain was obtained from a study of pediatric ulcerative colitis. Overall study findings and caveats: No controls had the two rectal clonotypes shared by ulcerative colitis patients.

One to two pinch biopsies were taken from the rectum during colonoscopy. The survey-level immunoSEQ assay was used. Libraries were prepared by immunoSEQ multiplex PCR; TCRdb keeps only in-frame clonotypes and omits some of them. The repertoire holds 15,000 to 20,000 clones, with approximately 80% as singletons. J was trimmed by 6 bases and V by 5 bases; bases with no gene match: 12. This CDR3 region has 16 residues. Per germline, CDR1 SGHTA and CDR2 FQGTGA. A remark on this clone: What it binds is unknown.

This rearrangement joins TRBV7-3 to TRBJ2-3; TRBD2 matches at 9 bases. The TCR sequence derives from a boy aged 5-17 years who was a control in a study of pediatric ulcerative colitis. Sequenced sample: gut tissue. Here the CDR3 reads CASSPRPGLALDTQYF. The CDR3 nucleotides read TGTGCCAGCAGCCCCCGCCCGGGACTAGCATTGGATACGCAGTATTTT.